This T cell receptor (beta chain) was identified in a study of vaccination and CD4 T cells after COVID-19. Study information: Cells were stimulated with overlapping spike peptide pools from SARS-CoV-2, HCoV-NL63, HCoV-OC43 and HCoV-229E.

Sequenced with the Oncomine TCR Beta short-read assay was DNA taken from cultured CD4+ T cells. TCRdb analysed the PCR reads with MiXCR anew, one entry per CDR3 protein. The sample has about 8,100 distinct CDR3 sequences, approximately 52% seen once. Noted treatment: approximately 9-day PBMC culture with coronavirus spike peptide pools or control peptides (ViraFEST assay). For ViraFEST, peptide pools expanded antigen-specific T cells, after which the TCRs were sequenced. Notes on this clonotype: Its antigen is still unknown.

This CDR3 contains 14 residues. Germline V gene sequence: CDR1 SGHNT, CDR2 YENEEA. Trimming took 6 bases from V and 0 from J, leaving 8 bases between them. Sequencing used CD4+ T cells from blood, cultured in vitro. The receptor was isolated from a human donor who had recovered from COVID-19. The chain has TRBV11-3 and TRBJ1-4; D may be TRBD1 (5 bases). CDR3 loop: CASRGPATNEKLFF. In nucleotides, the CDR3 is TGTGCCAGCAGGGGGCCTGCAACTAATGAAAAACTGTTTTTT.